The present entry profiles one TCR beta chain with its context. This specimen belongs to a study of blood T cell repertoires in COVID-19. Turning to the study itself: Sample material is recorded as cDNA or gDNA derived from T cells, B-cell-depleted T cells, or PBMCs.

Profiled with immunoSEQ multiplex PCR; TCRdb holds only in-frame clones, not every one. The sample records about 250,000 clones, approximately 85% being singletons. The sequence was obtained from a woman aged 80 or older with COVID-19, enrolled during active disease. The sequencing sample was made of peripheral blood.

Here the CDR3 DNA reads TGTGCCAGCAGGCCGACAGGACCTAACTATGGCTACACCTTC. This codes for CASRPTGPNYGYTF. V and J are TRBV5-8 and TRBJ1-2, with D maybe TRBD1 (6 bases). Per the germline V gene, CDR1 is SGHTS and CDR2 is YDEGEE. V lost 5 bases and J 0 bases, leaving 11 bases between the germline ends. The CDR3 length is 14 residues.